What follows is one T cell receptor beta chain and its context. The data were obtained in a study of technical replicates of blood from a handful of donors. Germline loops: CDR1 MNHEY, CDR2 SMNVEV (reference sequence). V lost 7 bases and J 1 base, leaving 17 bases between the germline ends. The CDR3 consists of 16 residues. This table comes from immunoSEQ multiplex PCR, and its TCRdb copy is limited to in-frame clones, with some not included. The sample records approximately 81,000 clones, roughly four fifths being singletons. The origin of this receptor is a human donor in good health. Some clones in this sample may be carry-over from other donors' samples. The sequenced sample consisted of PBMCs. This sequence joins TRBV27 and TRBJ1-5; possible D gene TRBD1, 5 bases. CDR3 DNA sequence: TGTGCCAGCACACCCCTCGCGGGGCTGAGCAATCAGCCCCAGCATTTT. Amino acids: CASTPLAGLSNQPQHF.